The clone carrying this T cell receptor beta chain is a singleton in its sample. Its antigen is currently unknown. This entry comes from a study of T cells after posttransplantation cyclophosphamide. TCRdb keeps only in-frame clones here, not all; method: immunoSEQ multiplex PCR. This table has about 16,000 clones, around 94% appearing once. Study results and limitations: Blood and skin or GI T cell repertoires showed limited TRB overlap. Later post-transplant blood repertoires were often dominated by donor CD8+ memory clones.

Cells defined as naive were viable CD3+CD4+ or CD3+CD8+ and CCR7+CD45RA+CD45RO-CD95-CD27+CD28+. The CDR3 totals 21 residues. The germline V gene has CDR1 SNHLY and CDR2 FYNNEI. The ends lost 8 bases at V and 0 bases at J; junction bases unmatched: 24. Sequencing was done on a sample of naive CD4+ T cells sorted from blood. V is TRBV2 and J is TRBJ1-4, with TRBD1 matching 7 bases. The clonotype was recovered from a woman aged 50 to 65 in good health and a related stem cell transplant donor. CDR3 DNA sequence: TGTGCCAGCCCTCGCTCTAGGACGCCGACAGGGCCAACTGCAACTAATGAAAAACTGTTTTTT. Its protein is CASPRSRTPTGPTATNEKLFF.